These 26 T cell receptor beta chains originate from one sample sequenced in a study of CD8 T cells in ankylosing spondylitis. TCRdb re-called the 5' RACE reads through MiXCR, storing one row per CDR3 protein. Counted here are 700,000 or so distinct CDR3 sequences, 15% to 20% occurring once; the ten biggest clones make up 15% to 20%. Whole-study findings and limits: Blood of patients with ankylosing spondylitis appeared to be characterized by a TCR beta motif of several highly homologous variants.

The antigens of these receptors remain unknown. The sequenced material came from blood, either unsorted or a sorted T cell fraction (not recorded which). Receptor source: a male donor with ankylosing spondylitis.

This clonotype was detected only a few times. V gene TRBV20-1 combines with J gene TRBJ1-4; D gene ambiguous. Deletions cut 5 bases from V and 5 bases from J, with 18 bases between. Per germline, CDR1 DFQATT and CDR2 SNEGSKA (reference sequence). The CDR3 covers 15 residues. The CDR3 coding sequence is TGCAGTGCTTCGCAGAGCCGGGCTAAAAATGAAAAACTGTTTTTT. This gives the protein CSASQSRAKNEKLFF.

This clonotype showed up many times. Written as DNA, the CDR3 is TGTGCCAGCAGCCAGGGGGGCGCTGGCTATGGCTACACCTTC. Amino acids: CASSQGGAGYGYTF. The V call is TRBV7-2, the J call TRBJ1-2; 7 bases fit TRBD1. The CDR3 totals 14 residues. V dropped 5 bases and J dropped 4; count of bases not matched to a gene: 7. CDR1 is SGHTA, CDR2 FQGNSA, per germline. Drawing the rest from reference TRBV7-2 and TRBJ1-2, the complete variable domain is GAGVSQSPSNKVTEKGKDVELRCDPISGHTALYWYRQSLGQGLEFLIYFQGNSAPDKSGLPSDRFSAERTGGSVSTLTIQRTQQEDSAVYLCASSQGGAGYGYTFGSGTRLTVV.

The rearrangement joins TRBV27 to TRBJ2-2; D gene ambiguous. The germline V gene encodes CDR1 MNHEY and CDR2 SMNVEV (reference sequence). The CDR3 runs to 12 residues. The V and J ends lost 7 bases and 6 bases respectively, with 9 bases between them. The CDR3 DNA sequence: TGTGCCAGCATGCCCTACCCCGGGGAGCTGTTTTTT. Protein sequence: CASMPYPGELFF.

This sequence joins TRBV6-5 and TRBJ2-1, with 8 bases fitting TRBD2. Per germline, CDR1 MNHEY and CDR2 SVGAGI. Germline trimming cut 0 bases from V and 8 bases from J; bases unmatched to any gene: 9. The CDR3 runs to 16 residues. CDR3 region: CASSYSIAGGAYEQFF. As DNA, the CDR3 is TGTGCCAGCAGTTACTCTATTGCGGGAGGAGCTTATGAGCAGTTCTTC.

This clonotype has just a few counts. This rearrangement joins TRBV24-1 to TRBJ1-1; a possible D gene is TRBD1 (6 bases). Trimming removed 4 bases from V and 6 bases from J, with 20 bases in between. CDR3 length: 16 residues. Germline V gene lookup returns CDR1 KGHDR and CDR2 SFDVKD. CDR3 amino acids: CATSDPSPDRKAEAFF. CDR3 DNA: TGTGCCACCAGTGACCCCTCCCCTGACAGGAAGGCTGAAGCTTTCTTT.

This clonotype appeared many times. V usage is TRBV7-9 and J usage is TRBJ2-5; D remains unclear. This CDR3 spans 9 amino acids. CDR1 and CDR2 from the germline V gene are SEHNR and FQNEAQ (reference sequence). V was trimmed by 10 bases and J by 3 bases, leaving 3 bases between them. The DNA for the CDR3 is TGTGCCACTGAAGAGACCCAGTACTTC. Encoded protein: CATEETQYF. Using reference TRBV7-9 and TRBJ2-5 for the parts outside the CDR3, the full variable domain is DTGVSQNPRHKITKRGQNVTFRCDPISEHNRLYWYRQTLGQGPEFLTYFQNEAQLEKSRLLSDRFSAERPKGSFSTLEIQRTEQGDSAMYLCATEETQYFGPGTRLLVL.

This chain joins TRBV15 and TRBJ1-5; no firm D call. From germline, CDR1 is LNHNV and CDR2 YYDKDF (reference sequence). Trimming cost V 7 bases and J 5 bases, with 15 bases left between them. CDR3 size: 14 residues. The CDR3: CATNAIRADQPQHF. The CDR3 DNA reads TGTGCCACCAACGCGATAAGGGCGGATCAGCCCCAGCATTTT.

The genes are TRBV9 and TRBJ2-1; possible D gene TRBD2, 5 bases. The CDR3 runs to 18 residues. The V and J ends lost 0 bases and 4 bases respectively, with 20 bases between them. Germline V gives CDR1 SGDLS, CDR2 YYNGEE. This CDR3 is CASSVGQSPGRGYNEQFF. In DNA, the CDR3 is TGTGCCAGCAGCGTAGGGCAGTCTCCCGGTAGAGGGTACAATGAGCAGTTCTTC.

This clonotype was recorded a few times. The V and J genes are TRBV4-1 and TRBJ1-4, with 8 bases fitting TRBD1. The CDR3 extends over 14 amino acids. Germline-derived CDR1 and CDR2 are MGHRA and YSYEKL. V was clipped by 3 bases and J by 8 bases; unmatched bases: 5. CDR3 sequence reads: CASSHGQGKEKLFF. The CDR3 coding sequence is TGCGCCAGCAGCCACGGACAGGGAAAAGAAAAACTGTTTTTT.

In its sample, this clonotype was seen a few times. The V call is TRBV9, the J call TRBJ1-1; TRBD1 matches at 9 bases. In germline, CDR1 is SGDLS, CDR2 YYNGEE. There are 14 residues in the CDR3. Trimming removed 4 bases from V and 5 bases from J; junction bases left unmatched: 6. The CDR3 region is CASSLGTGRTEAFF. The CDR3 nucleotides read TGTGCCAGCAGCTTGGGGACAGGGCGGACTGAAGCTTTCTTT.

This clonotype was seen only a few times. The CDR3 here is CASTRTATYSYEQYF. The CDR3 DNA is TGTGCCAGCACCAGGACAGCTACCTACTCCTACGAGCAGTACTTC. The chain has TRBV11-3 and TRBJ2-7, with a possible D match to TRBD1 (6 bases). The V end lost 7 bases, the J end lost 0 bases, and 16 bases lay between the germline ends. There are 15 residues in the CDR3. Germline V gene data show CDR1 as SGHNT and CDR2 as YENEEA. The full variable domain, with the rest looked up from reference TRBV11-3 and TRBJ2-7, is EAGVVQSPRYKIIEKKQPVAFWCNPISGHNTLYWYLQNLGQGPELLIRYENEEAVDDSQLPKDRFSAERLKGVDSTLKIQPAELGDSAVYLCASTRTATYSYEQYFGPGTRLTVT.

This clonotype appeared a few times. V usage is TRBV24-1 and J usage is TRBJ1-5; D unresolved. Per the germline V gene, CDR1 is KGHDR and CDR2 is SFDVKD. The V and J ends lost 5 bases and 1 base respectively, with 5 bases between them. This CDR3 has 13 residues. CDR3 amino acids: CATSAWSNQPQHF. For the CDR3, the DNA is TGTGCCACCAGTGCTTGGAGCAATCAGCCCCAGCATTTT.

This clonotype was seen a few times. The chain recombines TRBV6-2 or TRBV6-3 with TRBJ2-1; D remains unclear. V gave up 7 bases and J gave up 8 bases, with 18 bases separating them. The CDR3 is made up of 14 amino acids. Germline values: CDR1 MNHEY, CDR2 SVGEGT. CDR3 in DNA: TGTGCCAGCAATAGTAGGACCGGCCAAGATGAGCAGTTCTTC. Its protein product is CASNSRTGQDEQFF.

The J gene is TRBJ2-1, the V gene TRBV7-9; D may be TRBD2 (5 bases). The ends were cut back, 5 bases at V and 5 bases at J, with 16 bases in the middle. The CDR3 length is 15 residues. CDR1 and CDR2 (germline): SEHNR, FQNEAQ (reference sequence). The CDR3 DNA follows: TGTGCCAGCAGCACCCACTGGGAGAGTCACAATGAGCAGTTCTTC. Protein: CASSTHWESHNEQFF.

The gene calls are TRBV12-3 or TRBV12-4 and TRBJ1-1; D is possibly TRBD1 (5 bases). The CDR3 spans 14 residues. V lost 5 bases and J 5 bases, leaving 15 bases between the germline ends. The CDR3 DNA follows: TGTGCCAGCAGTGGACAACCGGGTAGTACTGAAGCTTTCTTT. Translating it yields CASSGQPGSTEAFF.

This clonotype was detected once. The genes are TRBV20-1 and TRBJ2-7; 7 bases are a match to TRBD2. Germline V gene data show CDR1 as DFQATT and CDR2 as SNEGSKA (reference sequence). Trimming took 1 base from V and 3 from J; bases not matched to a gene: 6. This CDR3 has 14 residues. The CDR3 DNA follows: TGCAGTGCTAGAGGGTCCGGGGACTACTACGAGCAGTACTTC. This sequence encodes CSARGSGDYYEQYF.

V usage is TRBV7-9 and J usage is TRBJ2-7; weak D call: TRBD1 (5 bases). The germline V gene encodes CDR1 SEHNR and CDR2 FQNEAQ (reference sequence). CDR3 length equals 12 residues. V was shortened by 8 bases and J by 6 bases, with 14 bases between the two germline ends. CDR3 residues: CASRGDRREQYF. The DNA of the CDR3 is TGTGCCAGCCGAGGCGACAGACGCGAGCAGTACTTC.

This chain connects TRBV29-1 to TRBJ1-2, with unresolved D. The CDR3 runs to 13 residues. From germline, CDR1 is SQVTM and CDR2 ANQGSEA. V was cut by 3 bases and J by 4 bases, with 12 bases left in between. CDR3: CSVDPGLSYGYTF. The CDR3 coding sequence is TGCAGCGTTGACCCCGGGTTGAGCTATGGCTACACCTTC.

The chain recombines TRBV2 with TRBJ2-5; no firm D call. This CDR3 spans 12 amino acids. The germline gives CDR1 SNHLY, CDR2 FYNNEI. Trimming removed 4 bases from V and 5 bases from J, with 8 bases in between. CDR3: CASSGVFETQYF. In nucleotides, the CDR3 is TGTGCCAGCAGTGGGGTTTTTGAGACCCAGTACTTC. Full variable domain (outside the CDR3, taken from reference TRBV2 and TRBJ2-5): EPEVTQTPSHQVTQMGQEVILRCVPISNHLYFYWYRQILGQKVEFLVSFYNNEISEKSEIFDDQFSVERPDGSNFTLKIRSTKLEDSAMYFCASSGVFETQYFGPGTRLLVL.

The rearrangement joins TRBV28 to TRBJ2-1, with D possibly matching TRBD1 (5 bases). V lost 5 bases, J lost 9 bases, and 11 bases lay in between. The CDR3 sequence is 12 residues long. The germline CDR1 and CDR2 sequences are MDHEN and SYDVKM. The CDR3 reads CASSGIRVEQFF. The CDR3 nucleotides are TGTGCCAGCAGTGGGATCAGGGTTGAGCAGTTCTTC.

This sequence joins TRBV5-1 and TRBJ2-2, with 7 bases matching TRBD1. Trimming took 3 bases from V and 4 from J; bases not matched to a gene: 12. Germline lookup yields CDR1 SGHRS and CDR2 YFSETQ. There are 17 residues in the CDR3. The CDR3 spells CASSSRDSWVPTGELFF. The CDR3 nucleotides read TGCGCCAGCAGCTCCCGGGACAGTTGGGTTCCCACCGGGGAGCTGTTTTTT.

A few counts support this clonotype. V usage is TRBV7-2 and J usage is TRBJ1-6, with a tentative D call TRBD1 (5 bases). V was pared by 5 bases and J by 8 bases, with 16 bases between. The CDR3 covers 15 residues. The germline V gene has CDR1 SGHTA and CDR2 FQGNSA. CDR3 sequence (DNA): TGTGCCAGCAGCCAGGGACCTGTCTGGGATTCACCCCTCCACTTT. Amino acids: CASSQGPVWDSPLHF.

The rearrangement uses TRBV12-3 or TRBV12-4 and TRBJ2-7; 9 bases are a match to TRBD2. CDR3 size: 14 residues. Unmatched junction bases numbered 8, after V lost 6 bases and J lost 5 bases. The CDR3 DNA reads as TGTGCCAGCAGACATAGCGGGGGCACCGACGAGCAGTACTTC. Translated, it gives CASRHSGGTDEQYF.

This clonotype was counted a few times. The chain combines TRBV5-1 with TRBJ1-4; 9 nucleotides align to TRBD1. CDR3 length: 15 amino acids. CDR1 and CDR2 from the germline V gene are SGHRS and YFSETQ. V dropped 0 bases and J dropped 7; count of bases not matched to a gene: 4. As DNA, the CDR3 is TGCGCCAGCAGCTTGGAGGGACAGGGTATTGAAAAACTGTTTTTT. This codes for CASSLEGQGIEKLFF.

The chain uses TRBV5-1 and TRBJ2-1; either TRBD1 or TRBD2 may fit D (5 bases each). Germline V lookup: CDR1 SGHRS, CDR2 YFSETQ. This CDR3 is built from 14 residues. V shed 0 bases and J shed 3 bases, with 7 bases lying between them. CDR3 DNA sequence: TGCGCCAGCAGCTTGGGGGACGGCTACAATGAGCAGTTCTTC. This codes for CASSLGDGYNEQFF.

This clonotype was picked up a small number of times. The V gene is TRBV20-1, the J gene TRBJ2-3, with D uncertain. The V end lost 0 bases, the J end lost 2 bases, and 9 bases lay between the germline ends. The germline CDR1 and CDR2 sequences are DFQATT and SNEGSKA (reference sequence). The CDR3 consists of 14 residues. This CDR3 reads CSARDLWFTDTQYF. CDR3 coding DNA: TGCAGTGCTAGAGATCTATGGTTCACAGATACGCAGTATTTT.